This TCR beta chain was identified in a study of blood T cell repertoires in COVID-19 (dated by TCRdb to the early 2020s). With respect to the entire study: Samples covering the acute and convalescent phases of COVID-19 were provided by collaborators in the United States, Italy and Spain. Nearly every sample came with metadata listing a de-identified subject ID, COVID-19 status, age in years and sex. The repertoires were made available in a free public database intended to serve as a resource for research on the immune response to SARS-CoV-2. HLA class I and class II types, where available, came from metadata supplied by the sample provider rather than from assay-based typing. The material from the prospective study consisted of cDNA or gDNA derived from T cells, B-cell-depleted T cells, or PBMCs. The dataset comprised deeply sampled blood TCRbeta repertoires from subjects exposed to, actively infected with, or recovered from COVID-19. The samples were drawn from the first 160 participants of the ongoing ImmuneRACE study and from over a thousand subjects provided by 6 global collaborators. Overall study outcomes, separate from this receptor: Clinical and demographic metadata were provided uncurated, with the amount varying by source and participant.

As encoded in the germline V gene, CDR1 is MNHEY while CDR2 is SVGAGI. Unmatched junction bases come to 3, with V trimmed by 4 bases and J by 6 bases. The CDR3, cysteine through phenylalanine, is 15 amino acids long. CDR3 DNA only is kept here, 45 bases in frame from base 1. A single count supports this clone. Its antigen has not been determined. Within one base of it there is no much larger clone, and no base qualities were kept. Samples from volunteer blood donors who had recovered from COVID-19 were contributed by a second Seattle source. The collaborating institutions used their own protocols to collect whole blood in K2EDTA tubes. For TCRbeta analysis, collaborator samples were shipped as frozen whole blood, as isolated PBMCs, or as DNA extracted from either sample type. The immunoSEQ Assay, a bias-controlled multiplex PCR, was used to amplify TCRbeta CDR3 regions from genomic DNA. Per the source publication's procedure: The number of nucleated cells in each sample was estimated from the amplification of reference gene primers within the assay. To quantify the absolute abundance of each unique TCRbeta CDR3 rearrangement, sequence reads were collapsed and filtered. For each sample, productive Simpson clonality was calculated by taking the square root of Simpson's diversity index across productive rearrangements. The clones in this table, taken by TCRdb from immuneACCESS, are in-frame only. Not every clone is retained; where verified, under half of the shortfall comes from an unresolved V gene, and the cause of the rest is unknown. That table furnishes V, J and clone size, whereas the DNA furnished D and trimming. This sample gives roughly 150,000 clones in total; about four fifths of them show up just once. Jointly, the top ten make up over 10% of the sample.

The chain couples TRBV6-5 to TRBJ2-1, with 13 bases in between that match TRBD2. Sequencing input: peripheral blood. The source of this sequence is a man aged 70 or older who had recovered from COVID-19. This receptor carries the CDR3 CASSLTSGRVNEQFF. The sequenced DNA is TGTGCCAGCAGTTTAACTAGCGGGAGGGTCAATGAGCAGTTCTTC.